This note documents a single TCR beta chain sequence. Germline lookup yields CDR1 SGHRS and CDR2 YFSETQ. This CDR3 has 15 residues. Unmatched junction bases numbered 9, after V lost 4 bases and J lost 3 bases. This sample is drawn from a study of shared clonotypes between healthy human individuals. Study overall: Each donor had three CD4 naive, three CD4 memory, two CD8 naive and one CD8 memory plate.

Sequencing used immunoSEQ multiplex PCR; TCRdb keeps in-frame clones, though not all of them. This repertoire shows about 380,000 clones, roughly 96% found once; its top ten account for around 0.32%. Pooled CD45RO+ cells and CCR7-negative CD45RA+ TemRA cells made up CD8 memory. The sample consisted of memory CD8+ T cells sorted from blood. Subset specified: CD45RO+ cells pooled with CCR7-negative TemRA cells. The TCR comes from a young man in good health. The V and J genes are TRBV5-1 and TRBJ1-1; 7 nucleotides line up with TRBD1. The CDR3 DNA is TGCGCCAGCAGCCTGACAGGGTTCGGGGACACTGAAGCTTTCTTT. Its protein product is CASSLTGFGDTEAFF.